This T cell receptor (beta chain) was obtained from a study of blood T cells in healthy people across ages. The table lists this clonotype with many counts. Each sample yielded at least 6.5 million isolated PBMCs. Per individual sample, total RNA of at least 5.5 micrograms was extracted. A sample-barcoded 5' primer and a J-beta primer mix were used in a second PCR of roughly 7 to 11 cycles. Via MiXCR, TCRdb re-called the 5' RACE reads, giving one row per CDR3 protein. Of fewer than 800,000 distinct CDR3 sequences listed, over 20% are singletons. Trimming removed 0 bases from V and 3 bases from J, with 9 bases in between. This CDR3 region has 14 residues. Germline V lookup: CDR1 SGHRS, CDR2 YFSETQ.

This sequence originates from an older man in good health. Material: blood. The chain couples TRBV5-1 to TRBJ2-5; no definite D call. The CDR3 spells CASSLDGRKETQYF. In DNA, the CDR3 is TGCGCCAGCAGCTTGGATGGCAGGAAAGAGACCCAGTACTTC. Supplemented by reference TRBV5-1 and TRBJ2-5, the full variable domain reads KAGVTQTPRYLIKTRGQQVTLSCSPISGHRSVSWYQQTPGQGLQFLFEYFSETQRNKGNFPGRFSGRQFSNSRSEMNVSTLELGDSALYLCASSLDGRKETQYFGPGTRLLVL.